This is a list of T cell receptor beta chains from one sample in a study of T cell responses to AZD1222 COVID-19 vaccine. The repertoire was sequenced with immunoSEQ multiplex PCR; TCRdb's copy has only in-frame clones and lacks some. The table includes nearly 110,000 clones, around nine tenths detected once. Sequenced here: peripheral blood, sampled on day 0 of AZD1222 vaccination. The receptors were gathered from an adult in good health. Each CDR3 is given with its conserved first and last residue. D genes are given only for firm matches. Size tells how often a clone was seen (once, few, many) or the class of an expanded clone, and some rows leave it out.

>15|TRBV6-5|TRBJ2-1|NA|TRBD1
CASSYGTGYYNEQFF
TGTGCCAGCAGTTACGGGACAGGGTACTACAATGAGCAGTTCTTC
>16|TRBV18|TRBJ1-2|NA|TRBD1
CASSRDRDREAYGYTF
TGTGCCAGCTCGCGAGACCGGGACAGGGAGGCCTATGGCTACACCTTC
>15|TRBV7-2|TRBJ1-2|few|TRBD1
CASSLAPGTAYGYTF
TGTGCCAGCAGCTTAGCGCCCGGGACAGCCTATGGCTACACCTTC
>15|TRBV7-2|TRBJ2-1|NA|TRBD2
CASSFLGSGVNEQFF
TGTGCCAGCAGCTTTCTAGGTAGCGGGGTAAATGAGCAGTTCTTC
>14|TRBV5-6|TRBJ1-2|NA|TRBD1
CASGQGREGYGYTF
TGTGCCAGCGGACAGGGGAGAGAGGGCTATGGCTACACCTTC
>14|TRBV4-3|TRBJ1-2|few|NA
CASTGGLQSIGYTF
TGCGCCAGCACTGGGGGACTACAATCAATTGGCTACACCTTC
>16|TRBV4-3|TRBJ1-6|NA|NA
CASSQVRGVGNSPLHF
TGCGCCAGCAGCCAAGTCAGGGGTGTAGGTAATTCACCCCTCCACTTT
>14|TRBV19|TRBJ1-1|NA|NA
CASRPQGTGTEAFF
TGTGCCAGTAGACCACAGGGAACTGGCACTGAAGCTTTCTTT
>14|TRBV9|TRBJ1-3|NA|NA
CASSVELSGNTIYF
TGTGCCAGCAGCGTAGAGCTTTCGGGAAACACCATATATTTT
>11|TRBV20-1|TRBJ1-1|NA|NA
CSAEPNTEAFF
TGCAGTGCGGAACCTAACACTGAAGCTTTCTTT
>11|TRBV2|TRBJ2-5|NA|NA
CASTFQETQYF
TGTGCCAGCACCTTCCAAGAGACCCAGTACTTC
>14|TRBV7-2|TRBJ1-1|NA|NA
CASSPSAMNTEAFF
TGTGCCAGCAGCCCGAGCGCCATGAACACTGAAGCTTTCTTT
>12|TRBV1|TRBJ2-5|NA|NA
CTSSQILETQYF
TGCACCAGCAGCCAAATTCTAGAGACCCAGTACTTC
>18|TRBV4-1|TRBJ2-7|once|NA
CASSQDHYPMAGLYEQYF
TGCGCCAGCAGCCAAGATCATTACCCTATGGCAGGGCTTTACGAGCAGTACTTC
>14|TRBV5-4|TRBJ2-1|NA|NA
CASSPDLNMDEQFF
TGTGCCAGCAGCCCCGACCTCAATATGGATGAGCAGTTCTTC
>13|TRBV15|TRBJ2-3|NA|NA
CATSRSSTDTQYF
TGTGCCACCAGCAGATCTAGCACAGATACGCAGTATTTT
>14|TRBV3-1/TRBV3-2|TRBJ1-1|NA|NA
CASSQEVRGAEAFF
TGTGCCAGCAGCCAAGAAGTCAGGGGCGCTGAAGCTTTCTTT
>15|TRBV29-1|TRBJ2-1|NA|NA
CSAKGGGGVYNEQFF
TGCAGCGCCAAGGGGGGAGGCGGGGTTTACAATGAGCAGTTCTTC
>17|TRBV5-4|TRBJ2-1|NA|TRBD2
CASSRMLAGGGINEQFF
TGTGCCAGCAGCCGTATGCTAGCGGGAGGTGGGATCAATGAGCAGTTCTTC
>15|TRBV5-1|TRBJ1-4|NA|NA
CASSLFSGPNEKLFF
TGCGCCAGCAGCTTGTTCAGCGGACCCAATGAAAAACTGTTTTTT
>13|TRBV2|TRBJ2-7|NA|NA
CASSGQGRYEQYF
TGTGCCAGCAGTGGGCAGGGACGCTACGAGCAGTACTTC
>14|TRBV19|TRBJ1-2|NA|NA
CASSIAQTTYGYTF
TGTGCCAGTAGTATAGCCCAGACGACCTATGGCTACACCTTC
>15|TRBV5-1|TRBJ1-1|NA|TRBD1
CASSLSAGTGAEAFF
TGCGCCAGCAGCCTTTCTGCGGGGACAGGGGCTGAAGCTTTCTTT